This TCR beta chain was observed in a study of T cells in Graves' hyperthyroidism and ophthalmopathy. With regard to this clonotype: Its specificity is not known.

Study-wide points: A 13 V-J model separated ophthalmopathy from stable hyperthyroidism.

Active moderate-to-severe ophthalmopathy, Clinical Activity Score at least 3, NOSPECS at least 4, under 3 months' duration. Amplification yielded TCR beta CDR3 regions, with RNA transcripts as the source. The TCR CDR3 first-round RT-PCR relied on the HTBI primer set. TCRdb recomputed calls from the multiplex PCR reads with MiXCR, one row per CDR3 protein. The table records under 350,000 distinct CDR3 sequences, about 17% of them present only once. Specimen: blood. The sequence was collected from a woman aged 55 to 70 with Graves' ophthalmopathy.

The chain's CDR3 is CASSPEPAGETQYF. The CDR3 DNA follows: TGTGCCAGCAGCCCCGAACCGGCCGGGGAGACCCAGTACTTC. The genes are TRBV7-2 and TRBJ2-5; D gene uncertain. This CDR3 is 14 amino acids long. Per germline, CDR1 SGHTA and CDR2 FQGNSA. V was pared by 5 bases and J by 5 bases, with 15 bases between.